Each of the 14 T cell receptor beta chains below was sequenced from the same sample in a study of preoperative IRX-2 immunotherapy in early breast cancer. Measured with immunoSEQ multiplex PCR; TCRdb has only the in-frame clones, and not every one. The sample lists 4,000 or so clones; 65% to 70% were seen once. Treatment here: preoperative locoregional IRX-2 cytokine immunotherapy. The starting material was tumor tissue, obtained after IRX-2 immunotherapy. Every receptor here comes from a human donor with breast cancer.

The gene calls are TRBV14 and TRBJ1-1; D uncertain. Germline CDR1 SGHDN, CDR2 FVKESK. This CDR3 has 13 amino acids. V was cut by 1 base and J by 1 base, with 4 bases left in between. This chain's CDR3 is CASSQVWNTEAFF. In DNA, the CDR3 is TGTGCCAGCAGCCAAGTATGGAACACTGAAGCTTTCTTT.

V and J are TRBV5-1 and TRBJ2-5, with 9 bases lining up with TRBD2. Germline trimming cut 4 bases from V and 5 bases from J; bases unmatched to any gene: 12. Looked up from germline, CDR1 is SGHRS and CDR2 is YFSETQ. This CDR3 is built from 16 residues. Here the CDR3 reads CASSLQGSGSWETQYF. DNA for the CDR3: TGCGCCAGCAGCCTCCAGGGTAGCGGGAGTTGGGAGACCCAGTACTTC.

CDR3: CASSIVVGQWNTGELFF. CDR3 DNA: TGTGCCAGTAGTATAGTCGTTGGACAGTGGAACACCGGGGAGCTGTTTTTT. The chain recombines TRBV19 with TRBJ2-2; perhaps TRBD1 as D (6 bases). CDR3 size: 17 residues. Germline V gene lookup returns CDR1 LNHDA and CDR2 SQIVND (reference sequence). V dropped 1 base and J dropped 1 base, with 13 bases sitting between them. Variable domain in full (rest from reference TRBV19 and TRBJ2-2): DGGITQSPKYLFRKEGQNVTLSCEQNLNHDAMYWYRQDPGQGLRLIYYSQIVNDFQKGDIAEGYSVSREKKESFPLTVTSAQKNPTAFYLCASSIVVGQWNTGELFFGEGSRLTVL.

The genes are TRBV12-5 and TRBJ1-1; D not certain. CDR1 and CDR2 from the germline V gene are LGHNT and FRNRAP. The CDR3 contains 11 residues. The CDR3 region is CASSNLVGTFF. The DNA for the CDR3 is TGTGCCAGCTCTAACTTGGTAGGGACTTTCTTT.

V gene TRBV19 combines with J gene TRBJ1-1; D may be TRBD1 (6 bases). The germline CDR1 and CDR2 sequences are LNHDA and SQIVND (reference sequence). The CDR3 covers 14 residues. The V gene lost 6 bases and the J gene lost 1 base, with 12 bases spanning the gap. This CDR3 is CASSKQGANTEAFF. DNA for the CDR3: TGTGCCAGTAGCAAACAGGGCGCGAACACTGAAGCTTTCTTT. Supplemented by reference TRBV19 and TRBJ1-1, the full variable domain reads DGGITQSPKYLFRKEGQNVTLSCEQNLNHDAMYWYRQDPGQGLRLIYYSQIVNDFQKGDIAEGYSVSREKKESFPLTVTSAQKNPTAFYLCASSKQGANTEAFFGQGTRLTVV.

The chain combines TRBV6-8 with TRBJ1-1; D possibly corresponds to TRBD1 (6 bases). Between the trimmed V and J ends, which lost 6 bases and 4 bases, there was a span of 12 bases. Looked up from germline, CDR1 is MNHGY and CDR2 is SAAAGT. The CDR3 contains 13 residues. The CDR3 here is CASSEIQGTEAFF. As DNA, the CDR3 is TGTGCCAGCAGCGAGATACAGGGCACTGAAGCTTTCTTT.

In its sample, this clone was seen once. The chain links TRBV7-6 to TRBJ2-7; D may be TRBD1 (6 bases). V shed 5 bases and J shed 3 bases, with 14 bases lying between them. Germline CDR1 reads SGHVS; CDR2 reads FNYEAQ. The CDR3 is made up of 14 amino acids. The DNA of the CDR3 is TGTGCCAGCAGCATGGACAGCGATTACTACGAGCAGTACTTC. This encodes CASSMDSDYYEQYF.

J is TRBJ1-1 and V is TRBV6-8; D is perhaps TRBD1 (5 bases). The CDR3 contains 14 residues. Looked up from germline, CDR1 is MNHGY and CDR2 is SAAAGT. V gave up 5 bases and J gave up 7 bases, with 17 bases separating them. The CDR3 region is CASSEVPGEGEAFF. The CDR3 DNA reads TGTGCCAGCAGTGAGGTGCCGGGGGAAGGTGAAGCTTTCTTT.

The chain is built from TRBV18 and TRBJ2-7, with 8 nucleotides matching TRBD1. The CDR3 is 13 residues long. The V gene's germline CDR1 is KGHSH and CDR2 LQKENI. The J segment lost 4 bases and the V segment lost 5 bases, leaving 4 bases of the junction unmatched. The DNA for the CDR3 is TGTGCCAGCTCAAACGGACAGGGATACGAGCAGTACTTC. Protein product: CASSNGQGYEQYF.

This chain links TRBV7-8 with TRBJ2-3, with D perhaps matching TRBD2 (5 bases). V was pared by 3 bases and J by 6 bases, with 10 bases between. Germline V gene sequence: CDR1 SGHVS, CDR2 FQNEAQ. The CDR3 loop spans 13 amino acids. CDR3 sequence: CASSFTGFDTQYF. CDR3 nucleotides: TGTGCCAGCAGCTTTACGGGGTTTGATACGCAGTATTTT.

The count of this clone is one. The rearrangement links TRBV7-1 to TRBJ2-1, with 14 bases identical to TRBD2. TRBV7-1 is treated as an ORF (open reading frame) with a function not yet certain. This CDR3 is built from 20 residues. Unmatched junction bases numbered 12, after V lost 5 bases and J lost 0 bases. The CDR3 loop is CASSQGRGLAGGSSYNEQFF. Written as DNA, the CDR3 is TGTGCCAGCAGCCAGGGTAGAGGACTAGCGGGAGGAAGCTCCTACAATGAGCAGTTCTTC.

J is TRBJ1-1 and V is TRBV6-8, with TRBD1 matching 10 bases. The germline gives CDR1 MNHGY, CDR2 SAAAGT. V gave up 6 bases and J gave up 5 bases; unmatched junction bases: 6. The CDR3 loop spans 14 amino acids. CDR3 nucleotide sequence: TGTGCCAGCAGGACCGGGACAGGGGTTACTGAAGCTTTCTTT. Translation: CASRTGTGVTEAFF.

The J gene is TRBJ2-1, the V gene TRBV1. TRBV1 is a pseudogene. The length of the CDR3 is 15 residues. DNA of the CDR3: TGCGCCAGCAGCCAATTGACAGTCGGAGGCAATGAGCAGTTCTTC. This gives the protein CASSQLTVGGNEQFF.

The sample holds one count of this clone. This chain joins TRBV7-4 and TRBJ1-3; unclear D gene. Trimming left V 2 bases short and J 5 bases short, with 7 bases between. The germline V gene encodes CDR1 SGHVT and CDR2 SQSDAQ. This CDR3 is built from 13 residues. As DNA, the CDR3 is TGTGCCAGCAGCTTATTATCTCGAAACACCATATATTTT. Its protein is CASSLLSRNTIYF.